This entry is about one TCR beta chain. As yet, its antigen is unknown. Sequencing was performed with immunoSEQ multiplex PCR; in TCRdb, only in-frame clones are kept and a portion is missing. The table shows 7,000 to 9,000 clones, with just under 80% occurring only once. Documented time point: 2014-2015 season, pre-vaccination. Sorted cTfh were non-naive CD4+CXCR5+PD-1+, either ICOS+CD38+ or ICOS-CD38-. With V trimmed by 4 bases and J by 2 bases, 5 bases remained unmatched. The CDR3 is made up of 14 amino acids. Looked up from germline, CDR1 is SGHRS and CDR2 is YFSETQ. The sample originates from a study of follicular helper T cells after annual influenza vaccination. Study-wide findings and caveats: Most later recoveries of Day 7 ICOS+CD38+ clones were ICOS-CD38- cTfh.

The V call is TRBV5-1, the J call TRBJ2-5; 7 bases agree with TRBD1. This sample comprised CXCR5+ CD38- circulating T follicular helper cells from blood, obtained on the day of influenza vaccination. Noted subset: circulating Tfh, non-naive CD4+CXCR5+PD-1+ (ICOS+CD38+ or ICOS-CD38-). The clonotype was recovered from an adult who received the influenza vaccine. This CDR3 reads CASSSTGEQETQYF. The CDR3 nucleotides read TGCGCCAGCAGCAGCACAGGGGAGCAAGAGACCCAGTACTTC.